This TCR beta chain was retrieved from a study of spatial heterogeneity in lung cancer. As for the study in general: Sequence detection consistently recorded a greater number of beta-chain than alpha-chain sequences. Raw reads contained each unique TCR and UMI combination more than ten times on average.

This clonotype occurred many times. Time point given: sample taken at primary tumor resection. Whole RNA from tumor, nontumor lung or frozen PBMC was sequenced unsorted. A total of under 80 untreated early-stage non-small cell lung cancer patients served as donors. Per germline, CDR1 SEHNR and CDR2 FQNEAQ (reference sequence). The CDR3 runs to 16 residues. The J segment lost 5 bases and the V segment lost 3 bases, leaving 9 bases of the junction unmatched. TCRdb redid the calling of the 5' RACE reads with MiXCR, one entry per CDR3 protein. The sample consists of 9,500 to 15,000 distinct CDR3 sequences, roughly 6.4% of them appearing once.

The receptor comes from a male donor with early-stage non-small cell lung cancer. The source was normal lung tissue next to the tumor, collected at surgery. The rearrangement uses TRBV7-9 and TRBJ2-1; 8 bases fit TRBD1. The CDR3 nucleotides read TGTGCCAGCAGCTTCCCAGGGGGCACGGCGAACAATGAGCAGTTCTTC. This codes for CASSFPGGTANNEQFF.